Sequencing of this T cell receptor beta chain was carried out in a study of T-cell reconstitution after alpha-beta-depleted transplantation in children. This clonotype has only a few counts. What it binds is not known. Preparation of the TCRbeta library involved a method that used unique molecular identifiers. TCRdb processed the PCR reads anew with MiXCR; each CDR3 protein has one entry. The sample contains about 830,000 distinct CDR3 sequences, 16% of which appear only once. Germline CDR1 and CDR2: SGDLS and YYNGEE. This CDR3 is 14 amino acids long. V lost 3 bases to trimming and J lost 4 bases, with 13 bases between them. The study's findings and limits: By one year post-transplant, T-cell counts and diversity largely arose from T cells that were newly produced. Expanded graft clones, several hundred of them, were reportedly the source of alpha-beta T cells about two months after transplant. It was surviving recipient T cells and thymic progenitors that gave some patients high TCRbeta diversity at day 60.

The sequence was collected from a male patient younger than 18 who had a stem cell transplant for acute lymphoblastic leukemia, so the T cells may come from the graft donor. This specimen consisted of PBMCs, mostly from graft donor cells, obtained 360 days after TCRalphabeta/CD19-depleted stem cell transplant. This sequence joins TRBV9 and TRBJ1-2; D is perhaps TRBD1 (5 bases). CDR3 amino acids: CASSGDRHGYGYTF. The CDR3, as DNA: TGTGCCAGCAGCGGGGACCGCCACGGCTATGGCTACACCTTC.